A selection of T cell receptor beta chains follows, all from one sample in a study of a mutant IDH1 vaccine in newly diagnosed glioma. The antigens of these receptors remain unknown. Sequenced by immunoSEQ multiplex PCR; TCRdb stores in-frame clones only, minus some. The table includes 70,000 to 90,000 clones, 90% to 95% detected once. The sequencing used PBMCs, collected from a glioma patient whose treatment included an IDH1 peptide vaccine. The receptors originated from a woman between 45 and 65 years old with glioma. Each CDR3 is given with its conserved first and last residue. D genes are given only for firm matches. Not all rows give a size; the values are once, few, many and, for expanded clones, a class.

>TRBV4-1|TRBJ1-5|NA|NA
TGCGCCAGCAGCCAAGAACTGTCCTGGGGCAATCAGCCCCAGCATTTT
CASSQELSWGNQPQHF
>TRBV4-1|TRBJ2-7|NA|NA
TGCGCCAGCAGCCAAGCCGTAGGGCGATACGAGCAGTACTTC
CASSQAVGRYEQYF
>TRBV30|TRBJ1-2|NA|NA
TGTGCCTGGAAAGGGGATGGCTACACCTTC
CAWKGDGYTF
>TRBV28|TRBJ1-4|NA|NA
TGTGCCAGCAGTTCAGGAACAACTAATGAAAAACTGTTTTTT
CASSSGTTNEKLFF
>TRBV30|TRBJ2-6|TRBD1|NA
TGTGCCTGGGCCCAGGGGGACTCTGGGGCCAACGTCCTGACTTTC
CAWAQGDSGANVLTF
>TRBV20-1|TRBJ1-4|NA|NA
TGCAGCGTAAAACCTAGGGAAAAACTGTTTTTT
CSVKPREKLFF
>TRBV5-1|TRBJ2-1|TRBD2|NA
TGCGCCAGCAGCTCCGGACTAGCGGGGTACAATGAGCAGTTCTTC
CASSSGLAGYNEQFF
>TRBV7-8|TRBJ1-2|NA|NA
TGTGCCAGCAGCTTACTTGGGGGCAACTATGGCTACACCTTC
CASSLLGGNYGYTF
>TRBV20-1|TRBJ2-7|NA|NA
TGCAGTGCTGGCTACGAGCAGTACTTC
CSAGYEQYF
>TRBV7-9|TRBJ2-2|NA|NA
TGTGCCAGCAGCTCGGCCCCTATTATAACCGGGGAGCTGTTTTTT
CASSSAPIITGELFF
>TRBV7-3|TRBJ1-1|NA|NA
TGTGCCAGCAGCTCTAACCCGGGACAACTGGCTTTCTTT
CASSSNPGQLAFF
>TRBV21-1|TRBJ1-2|NA|NA
TGTGCCAGCTCACCGGGACAGGGTAGATATGGCTACACCTTC
CASSPGQGRYGYTF
>TRBV7-6|TRBJ2-3|TRBD2|NA
TGTGCCAGCAGCTTCGGACTAGCGGGAGTTCAAGATACGCAGTATTTT
CASSFGLAGVQDTQYF
>TRBV15|TRBJ2-5|TRBD2|NA
TGTGCCACCAGCACCCGGGGGGGGGCGGAGACCCAGTACTTC
CATSTRGGAETQYF
>TRBV28|TRBJ1-1|NA|NA
TGTGCCAGTACCGGTCGGGAGAGGCTCGGAGGGTTAACTGAAGCTTTCTTT
CASTGRERLGGLTEAFF
>TRBV5-1|TRBJ1-5|NA|NA
TGCGCCAGCAGCTTGGGTCCGGACGCGTTGGGCAATCAGCCCCAGCATTTT
CASSLGPDALGNQPQHF
>TRBV11-3|TRBJ1-3|NA|NA
TGTGCCAGCATCCTAATGGGTCTTGGTGGAAACACCATATATTTT
CASILMGLGGNTIYF
>TRBV11-3|TRBJ2-1|TRBD2|NA
TGTGCCAGCAGCTCGACTAGCGGCAATGAGCAGTTCTTC
CASSSTSGNEQFF
>TRBV7-7|TRBJ2-5|NA|NA
TGTGCTAGCAGCTTAGAGGGGAGAGGAGGGATTGAGACCCAGTACTTC
CASSLEGRGGIETQYF
>TRBV28|TRBJ1-5|NA|NA
TGTGCCAGCAGCCTTCCTAGCAATCAGCCCCAGCATTTT
CASSLPSNQPQHF
>TRBV6-1|TRBJ2-7|NA|NA
TGTGCCAGCAGTGAATTGCTACGGGGATACGAGCAGTACTTC
CASSELLRGYEQYF
>TRBV27|TRBJ1-5|NA|NA
TGTGCCACCTTTCAGCCCCAGCATTTT
CATFQPQHF
>TRBV28|TRBJ2-7|NA|NA
TGTGCCAGCAAGCCGGGTCCTACCAGATCCTACGAGCAGTACTTC
CASKPGPTRSYEQYF
>TRBV4-1|TRBJ1-1|NA|NA
TGCGCCAGCAGCCAAGCCACGGGGGGAAAGACTGAAGCTTTCTTT
CASSQATGGKTEAFF
>TRBV7-8|TRBJ2-6|NA|NA
TGTGCCAGCAGCTTATATAGGGGCTCTGGGGCCAACGTCCTGACTTTC
CASSLYRGSGANVLTF
>TRBV7-9|TRBJ2-1|TRBD2|NA
TGTGCCGGAAGACTCGCCAGGGCTAGCGGGTTTTACAACAATGAGCAGTTCTTC
CAGRLARASGFYNNEQFF
>TRBV5-5|TRBJ2-3|NA|NA
TGTGCCAGCAGCTTGGGGGGCGTTAGCACAGATACGCAGTATTTT
CASSLGGVSTDTQYF
>TRBV7-9|TRBJ2-7|TRBD2|NA
TGTGCCAGCAGTTACGCTCGAGCGGGAGGGCCGGGATACGAGCAGTACTTC
CASSYARAGGPGYEQYF
>TRBV5-1|TRBJ2-2|NA|few
TGCGCCAGCAGCTTCTGGACAGTCACCGGGGAGCTGTTTTTT
CASSFWTVTGELFF
>TRBV11-3|TRBJ2-1|NA|NA
TGTGCCAGCAGCTTGGGCTCCATCAATGAGCAGTTCTTC
CASSLGSINEQFF
>TRBV28|TRBJ1-1|TRBD1|once
TGTGCCAGCACCGATACAGGGGGATCCACTGAAGCTTTCTTT
CASTDTGGSTEAFF
>TRBV6-1|TRBJ2-6|NA|NA
TGTGCCAGCAGTGCGGGGGCCACTGGGGCCAACGTCCTGACTTTC
CASSAGATGANVLTF
>TRBV4-2|TRBJ2-7|NA|NA
TGTGCCAGCAGCCAAGAGGGCGCTAGCTCCTACGAGCAGTACTTC
CASSQEGASSYEQYF
>TRBV23-1|TRBJ2-5|TRBD1|NA
TGCGCCAGCAGTCGAACCCAAGGAGACAGGGCCACTGGCGAGACCCAGTACTTC
CASSRTQGDRATGETQYF
>TRBV2|TRBJ1-1|NA|NA
TGTGCCAGCAAGGTGGGGGGCGTGAACACTGAAGCTTTCTTT
CASKVGGVNTEAFF
>TRBV5-1|TRBJ2-7|NA|NA
TGCGCCAGCAGCTTGGGAACAGGGCCCTACGAGCAGTACTTC
CASSLGTGPYEQYF
>TRBV7-9|TRBJ1-3|NA|NA
TGTGCCAGCAGCTTAGGACGGAAGGGACCGCGTCCCTCTGGAAACACCATATATTTT
CASSLGRKGPRPSGNTIYF
>TRBV27|TRBJ2-5|TRBD2|NA
TGTGCCAGCAGTCGAATCCCGGGACTAGCGGGACAAGAGACCCAGTACTTC
CASSRIPGLAGQETQYF
>TRBV29-1|TRBJ2-1|NA|NA
TGCAGCGTTGAGTGGACTTCCTACAATGAGCAGTTCTTC
CSVEWTSYNEQFF
>TRBV6-1|TRBJ2-7|NA|NA
TGTGCCAGCAGTGAACGAGGAATTACCTACGAGCAGTACTTC
CASSERGITYEQYF
>TRBV7-3|TRBJ1-6|NA|NA
TGTGCCAGCAGGAGCGGGGACTCGAATTCACCCCTCCACTTT
CASRSGDSNSPLHF
>TRBV5-1|TRBJ2-2|NA|NA
TGCGCCAGCAGCCCTCGGCGCGACCTGAACACCGGGGAGCTGTTTTTT
CASSPRRDLNTGELFF
>TRBV28|TRBJ2-1|NA|few
TGTGCCAGCAGCCCAAGGGGTCTAAGGAAGCACAATGAGCAGTTCTTC
CASSPRGLRKHNEQFF
>TRBV28|TRBJ1-2|NA|NA
TGTGCCAGCAGTCCGCCTCAGGACCCCTATGGCTACACCTTC
CASSPPQDPYGYTF
>TRBV2|TRBJ2-3|NA|NA
TGTGCCAGCAGTGAAGCAAAGGGCCCAGATACGCAGTATTTT
CASSEAKGPDTQYF
>TRBV10-3|TRBJ2-7|NA|NA
TGTGCCATCAGTGATTTAACAGCCTACGAGCAGTACTTC
CAISDLTAYEQYF
>TRBV13|TRBJ2-1|NA|NA
TGTGCCAGCAGCCCCCCCTGGGATGAGCAGTTCTTC
CASSPPWDEQFF
>TRBV2|TRBJ2-7|NA|NA
TGTGCCAGCAGTGAAGCCGGGGACGAGCAGTACTTC
CASSEAGDEQYF
>TRBV27|TRBJ2-7|TRBD1|NA
TGTGCCAGCAGTTTATTGGGACAGGGAACCTACGAGCAGTACTTC
CASSLLGQGTYEQYF
>TRBV27|TRBJ1-2|NA|NA
TGTGCCAGCAGTACCCGCGGGGGGGGCTACACCTTC
CASSTRGGGYTF
>TRBV5-6|TRBJ2-7|NA|NA
TGTGCCAGCACGAAAAGCTCCTACGAGCAGTACTTC
CASTKSSYEQYF
>TRBV6-1|TRBJ1-5|NA|NA
TGTGCCAGCAGTCCCAGGGAGAGCAATCAGCCCCAGCATTTT
CASSPRESNQPQHF
>TRBV28|TRBJ2-1|NA|NA
TGTGCCAGCAGGTCACTAGATTACAATGAGCAGTTCTTC
CASRSLDYNEQFF
>TRBV2|TRBJ1-3|NA|NA
TGTGCCAGCAGTGAATTGGGGGGTCACTCTGGAAACACCATATATTTT
CASSELGGHSGNTIYF